These 23 T cell receptor beta chains were all obtained from the same sample, sequenced in a study of cytomegalovirus exposure and HLA in healthy donors (dated by TCRdb to 2017 to 2019). Library preparation used the immunoSEQ multiplex PCR assay. For the multiplex PCR, a mixture combining 60 forward primers for TCR Vbeta segments and 13 reverse primers for TCR Jbeta segments was used. Not all clones reach the TCRdb copy of this immuneACCESS table, which keeps in-frame sequences only. Checked studies attribute under half of the gap to unresolved V genes and leave the rest unexplained. In all, the sample holds 200,000 to 250,000 clones, and almost 80% of those were seen once. Around 3.9% of the sample goes to the ten largest clones. Specimen: PBMCs. These receptors were taken from a male donor in good health and CMV-seronegative.

The chain recombines TRBV29-1 with TRBJ2-7, with D possibly matching TRBD1 (6 bases). This CDR3 spans 12 amino acids. V was shortened by 0 bases and J by 4 bases, with 7 bases between the two germline ends. The germline gives CDR1 SQVTM, CDR2 ANQGSEA. CDR3 in amino acids: CSVEEGAYEQYF. In nucleotides, the CDR3 is TGCAGCGTTGAAGAGGGGGCTTACGAGCAGTACTTC.

This chain connects TRBV6-5 to TRBJ1-1; tentatively, D is TRBD1 (6 bases). The V and J ends lost 6 bases and 2 bases respectively, with 13 bases between them. The CDR3 consists of 14 residues. Germline CDR1 reads MNHEY; CDR2 reads SVGAGI. The CDR3 protein is CASSPQGFNTEAFF. CDR3 bases: TGTGCCAGCAGCCCCCAGGGGTTCAACACTGAAGCTTTCTTT.

The chain recombines TRBV28 with TRBJ2-3, with D perhaps TRBD2 (6 bases). CDR1 is MDHEN and CDR2 is SYDVKM in the germline V gene. The CDR3 consists of 12 residues. V lost 10 bases to trimming and J lost 4 bases, with 12 bases between them. CDR3 sequence (DNA): TGTGCCACCAAACTAGCCGCAGATACGCAGTATTTT. It yields the protein CATKLAADTQYF.

This clone was seen only a few times. The V call is TRBV13, the J call TRBJ2-7, with D tentatively TRBD2 (6 bases). This CDR3 is 17 amino acids long. Germline V CDR1 and CDR2: PRHDT, FYEKMQ (reference sequence). The germline V and J ends were trimmed by 0 bases and 2 bases, with 17 bases remaining between them. CDR3 loop: CASSLGSGGMKAYEQYF. DNA for the CDR3: TGTGCCAGCAGCTTAGGGTCTGGCGGGATGAAGGCCTACGAGCAGTACTTC.

The chain recombines TRBV6-6 with TRBJ1-1; D not certain. Per germline, CDR1 MNHNY and CDR2 SVGAGI (reference sequence). This CDR3 spans 15 amino acids. The ends were cut back, 2 bases at V and 7 bases at J, with 17 bases in the middle. The CDR3 is CASSYKRHALGEAFF. Here the CDR3 DNA reads TGTGCCAGCAGTTACAAGAGACACGCCCTGGGTGAAGCTTTCTTT.

The V and J genes are TRBV11-3 and TRBJ1-2; no clear D gene. The germline V gene has CDR1 SGHNT and CDR2 YENEEA. The CDR3 has 13 amino acids. With 1 base removed from V and 7 bases from J, the gap between germline ends came to 10 bases. CDR3 sequence reads: CASSLGTFGGYTF. The CDR3 bases are TGTGCCAGCAGCTTAGGGACTTTCGGTGGCTACACCTTC. Combining the CDR3 with reference TRBV11-3 and TRBJ1-2 gives the whole variable domain EAGVVQSPRYKIIEKKQPVAFWCNPISGHNTLYWYLQNLGQGPELLIRYENEEAVDDSQLPKDRFSAERLKGVDSTLKIQPAELGDSAVYLCASSLGTFGGYTFGSGTRLTVV.

The chain recombines TRBV7-2 with TRBJ2-1; 14 bases fit TRBD2. V shed 5 bases and J 10 bases; nucleotides not matched to a gene: 16. The length of the CDR3 is 18 residues. Germline-derived CDR1 and CDR2 are SGHTA and FQGNSA. This chain's CDR3 is CASSPDPPGLAGAWEQFF. The DNA of the CDR3 is TGTGCCAGCAGCCCTGACCCTCCGGGACTAGCGGGAGCTTGGGAGCAGTTCTTC.

This rearrangement joins TRBV4-1 to TRBJ2-3; 8 positions match TRBD1. With 6 bases clipped from V and 0 bases from J, the junction kept 8 bases outside the gene matches. This CDR3 is built from 16 residues. Germline CDR1 MGHRA, CDR2 YSYEKL. CDR3 protein: CASRLTGTGSTDTQYF. The CDR3 DNA follows: TGCGCCAGCAGACTTACCGGGACAGGTAGCACAGATACGCAGTATTTT.

The rearrangement links TRBV11-3 to TRBJ2-7; TRBD1 matches 9 bases. This CDR3 is built from 15 residues. Germline CDR1 reads SGHNT; CDR2 reads YENEEA. The V and J ends lost 3 bases and 0 bases, in that order; junction bases with no gene match: 3. In DNA, the CDR3 is TGTGCCAGCAGCTTCGGGGACAGGGCCTCCTACGAGCAGTACTTC. The encoded protein is CASSFGDRASYEQYF.

The chain is built from TRBV5-1 and TRBJ2-5; a possible D gene is TRBD2 (5 bases). The CDR3 sequence is 13 residues long. Looked up from germline, CDR1 is SGHRS and CDR2 is YFSETQ. Trimming cost V 2 bases and J 2 bases, with 7 bases left between them. The CDR3 nucleotides are TGCGCCAGCAGCTTCACTAGTCAAGAGACCCAGTACTTC. Translating it yields CASSFTSQETQYF.

J is TRBJ2-7 and V is TRBV18, with 9 bases identical to TRBD1. This CDR3 region has 15 residues. V was clipped by 3 bases and J by 3 bases; unmatched bases: 6. The germline CDR1 and CDR2 sequences are KGHSH and LQKENI. DNA for the CDR3: TGTGCCAGCTCACCGGGACAGGGATCCGTCTACGAGCAGTACTTC. Translation gives CASSPGQGSVYEQYF.

The chain joins TRBV10-3 to TRBJ2-5; D is possibly TRBD2 (6 bases). V lost 9 bases to trimming and J lost 5 bases, with 19 bases between them. Germline V CDR1 and CDR2: ENHRY, SYGVKD. There are 14 residues in the CDR3. This CDR3 reads CAISASAVAETQYF. DNA of the CDR3: TGTGCCATTAGCGCTAGCGCGGTGGCGGAGACCCAGTACTTC.

The CDR3 DNA follows: TGTGCCAGCAGCCAGGAAATCCAGGGGGAGGCCTATGGCTACACCTTC. It translates to CASSQEIQGEAYGYTF. The chain uses TRBV14 and TRBJ1-2; TRBD1 matches 7 bases. The ends lost 3 bases at V and 4 bases at J; junction bases unmatched: 11. Per germline, CDR1 SGHDN and CDR2 FVKESK. The CDR3 runs to 16 residues.

The J gene is TRBJ1-2, the V gene TRBV7-9; no clear D gene. CDR1 and CDR2 from the germline V gene are SEHNR and FQNEAQ (reference sequence). V lost 1 base and J 8 bases, leaving 14 bases between the germline ends. The CDR3 contains 14 residues. The CDR3 DNA follows: TGTGCCAGCAGCTTAGGGAACAGATTAAGCGGCTACACCTTC. Its translation: CASSLGNRLSGYTF.

The rearrangement uses TRBV9 and TRBJ2-5, with D possibly being TRBD1 (6 bases). The CDR3 has 15 residues. The V end was cut by 4 bases, the J end by 4 bases, with 17 bases between. Germline CDR1 SGDLS, CDR2 YYNGEE. CDR3 coding DNA: TGTGCCAGCAGCAACTCACAGGGAAGGGGAGAGACCCAGTACTTC. Encoded protein: CASSNSQGRGETQYF.

CDR3 in DNA: TGTGCCAGCAGTCAGCAGGGGGCGCGGATCGGTCTTCAGCCCCAGCATTTT. It codes for CASSQQGARIGLQPQHF. The chain recombines TRBV2 with TRBJ1-5, with TRBD1 identical over 8 bases. CDR1 and CDR2 from the germline V gene are SNHLY and FYNNEI. CDR3 length: 17 amino acids. Trimming removed 5 bases from V and 6 bases from J; junction bases left unmatched: 15. Full variable domain (outside the CDR3, taken from reference TRBV2 and TRBJ1-5): EPEVTQTPSHQVTQMGQEVILRCVPISNHLYFYWYRQILGQKVEFLVSFYNNEISEKSEIFDDQFSVERPDGSNFTLKIRSTKLEDSAMYFCASSQQGARIGLQPQHFGDGTRLSIL.

J is TRBJ2-5 and V is TRBV29-1, with D possibly matching TRBD1 (6 bases). The CDR3 sequence is 13 residues long. V dropped 7 bases and J dropped 2 bases, with 14 bases sitting between them. In germline, CDR1 is SQVTM, CDR2 ANQGSEA. CDR3 sequence (DNA): TGCAGCGCGGAGGACAGAAATCAAGAGACCCAGTACTTC. Translation: CSAEDRNQETQYF.

This chain connects TRBV6-5 to TRBJ1-2; no clear D gene. The germline V gene has CDR1 MNHEY and CDR2 SVGAGI. The CDR3 extends over 13 amino acids. Trimming cost V 2 bases and J 8 bases, with 12 bases left between them. The CDR3 DNA is TGTGCCAGCAGTTACGCCCGCCCCGGGGGCTACACCTTC. Translating it yields CASSYARPGGYTF.

V is TRBV9 and J is TRBJ2-1; 7 nucleotides line up with TRBD2. The CDR3 spans 14 residues. Germline V gene sequence: CDR1 SGDLS, CDR2 YYNGEE. V shed 0 bases, J shed 8 bases, and the junction held 5 bases outside the gene matches. The CDR3 sequence: CASSVAGREHEQFF. In nucleotides, the CDR3 is TGTGCCAGCAGCGTAGCTGGGCGGGAGCATGAGCAGTTCTTC.

V usage is TRBV5-1 and J usage is TRBJ2-2; no clear D gene. CDR1 and CDR2 from the germline V gene are SGHRS and YFSETQ. This CDR3 region has 11 residues. V lost 6 bases and J 5 bases, leaving 5 bases between the germline ends. DNA of the CDR3: TGCGCCAGCACCGAGACCGGGGAGCTGTTTTTT. Its protein product is CASTETGELFF.

The chain joins TRBV7-2 to TRBJ1-6, with D hard to call. The CDR3 totals 15 residues. Trimming took off 1 base at V and 7 bases at J, with 11 bases between the two ends. CDR1 SGHTA and CDR2 FQGNSA come from the germline V gene. CDR3 DNA: TGTGCCAGCAGCTTAGATAGCGAAATAAATTCACCCCTCCACTTT. It codes for CASSLDSEINSPLHF.

The rearrangement uses TRBV5-1 and TRBJ2-1; D might be TRBD2 (5 bases). CDR1 is SGHRS, CDR2 YFSETQ, per germline. This CDR3 comprises 13 residues. Trimming removed 0 bases at V and 8 bases at J, with 9 bases between. The CDR3, as DNA: TGCGCCAGCAGCTTGGGGGGAGTTCATGAGCAGTTCTTC. This gives the protein CASSLGGVHEQFF.

The CDR3 DNA is TGTGCCAGCTCACCCGATACAGGGGTGGGTCAGCCCCAGCATTTT. It encodes CASSPDTGVGQPQHF. This chain connects TRBV18 to TRBJ1-5, with 7 bases that match TRBD1. This CDR3 contains 15 residues. Unmatched junction bases numbered 8, after V lost 3 bases and J lost 6 bases. The V gene's germline CDR1 is KGHSH and CDR2 LQKENI.